This is a list of T cell receptor beta chains from one sample in a study of cytomegalovirus exposure and HLA in healthy donors. TCRdb's table, derived via immunoSEQ multiplex PCR, lists solely in-frame clones and lacks some. The data hold tens of thousands of clones, with under 85% observed a single time. Material: PBMCs. The receptor set was obtained from a male donor in good health and CMV-seropositive. The CDR3 runs from the conserved cysteine through the conserved F or W. Each record gives: J gene, V gene, D gene, clone size, CDR3 DNA, CDR3 protein. The D gene is left open where the match is weak. The listing skips clone size in some rows; elsewhere it reads once, few, many or a size class.

J: TRBJ2-5
V: TRBV11-3
D: TRBD1
size: -
DNA: TGTGCCAGCAGCGAGGGACAGGGCCAAGAGACCCAGTACTTC
CDR3: CASSEGQGQETQYF

J: TRBJ2-3
V: TRBV7-8
D: -
size: -
DNA: TGTGCCAGCAGCTCCCAGATGGGCCTCGGCACAGATACGCAGTATTTT
CDR3: CASSSQMGLGTDTQYF

J: TRBJ2-5
V: TRBV4-2
D: TRBD2
size: few
DNA: TGTGCCAGCAGCCAAGAGCGGGGGGGCCAAGAGACCCAGTACTTC
CDR3: CASSQERGGQETQYF

J: TRBJ1-3
V: TRBV6-1
D: -
size: -
DNA: TGTGCCAGCAGTGAATCGATGGGCCAGGGGCAATTGTCTGGAAACACCATATATTTT
CDR3: CASSESMGQGQLSGNTIYF

J: TRBJ2-1
V: TRBV5-1
D: TRBD2
size: -
DNA: TGCGCCAGCAGCTGGACTAGCGGGGGGCCATACAATGAGCAGTTCTTC
CDR3: CASSWTSGGPYNEQFF

J: TRBJ2-1
V: TRBV10-3
D: -
size: -
DNA: TGTGCCATCAGCGATACGGCCTACAATGAGCAGTTCTTC
CDR3: CAISDTAYNEQFF

J: TRBJ2-7
V: TRBV4-1
D: -
size: -
DNA: TGCGCCAGCAGCCCTGAGGAGAGCACCTCCTACGAGCAGTACTTC
CDR3: CASSPEESTSYEQYF

J: TRBJ2-6
V: TRBV18
D: -
size: -
DNA: TGTGCCAGCTCACCAGGGCGGGTCGCCGGGGCCAACGTCCTGACTTTC
CDR3: CASSPGRVAGANVLTF

J: TRBJ2-1
V: TRBV28
D: TRBD2
size: -
DNA: TGTGCCAGCAGTTTCAGTCTTGCGGGGGGGTCGGGTGAGCAGTTCTTC
CDR3: CASSFSLAGGSGEQFF

J: TRBJ1-5
V: TRBV11-2
D: -
size: -
DNA: TGTGCCAGCAGCCTGGACACCTATAGCAATCAGCCCCAGCATTTT
CDR3: CASSLDTYSNQPQHF

J: TRBJ2-7
V: TRBV6-1
D: TRBD2
size: -
DNA: TGTGCCAGCACGGGACTAGCGGGGTACGAGCAGTACTTC
CDR3: CASTGLAGYEQYF

J: TRBJ1-5
V: TRBV7-6
D: -
size: -
DNA: TGTGCCAGCAGCTTAGCGGGGGGTGTCGGCAATCAGCCCCAGCATTTT
CDR3: CASSLAGGVGNQPQHF

J: TRBJ1-2
V: TRBV6-6
D: TRBD1
size: -
DNA: TGTGCCAGCAGTTTAACAGGGGAAGGCTACACCTTC
CDR3: CASSLTGEGYTF

J: TRBJ1-6
V: TRBV27
D: -
size: -
DNA: TGTGCCAGCAGTTCTCTCGGGGGTTCACCCCTCCACTTT
CDR3: CASSSLGGSPLHF

J: TRBJ1-2
V: TRBV13
D: -
size: -
DNA: TGTGTCAGCAGCTTAAGGGGTTCAGGGTCGGGTGGCTACACCTTC
CDR3: CVSSLRGSGSGGYTF

J: TRBJ1-1
V: TRBV11-2
D: -
size: -
DNA: TGTGCCAGCAGCCCGCCGGGAAGAGGGTCTGAAGCTTTCTTT
CDR3: CASSPPGRGSEAFF

J: TRBJ1-4
V: TRBV7-9
D: TRBD1
size: -
DNA: TGTGCCAGCAGGGCGAACAGGGGACATGAAAAACTGTTTTTT
CDR3: CASRANRGHEKLFF

J: TRBJ1-5
V: TRBV30
D: -
size: -
DNA: TGTGCCTGGAATTTACGTGTGTCGGGGAATAGCAATCAGCCCCAGCATTTT
CDR3: CAWNLRVSGNSNQPQHF

J: TRBJ2-5
V: TRBV9
D: TRBD2
size: few
DNA: TGTGCCAGCAGCGTAGCTGTGGCAGCGGGGGGGCAAGAGACCCAGTACTTC
CDR3: CASSVAVAAGGQETQYF

J: TRBJ1-4
V: TRBV6-5
D: -
size: -
DNA: TGTGCCAGCAGTTATGGGGGGGATGCTAATGAAAAACTGTTTTTT
CDR3: CASSYGGDANEKLFF

J: TRBJ2-7
V: TRBV10-3
D: TRBD2
size: -
DNA: TGTGCCATCAGTGCGGGGGGGAACTACGAGCAGTACTTC
CDR3: CAISAGGNYEQYF

J: TRBJ1-3
V: TRBV13
D: -
size: -
DNA: TGTGCCAGCAGCCGTCAGGGTGGGCGATACGATGGAAACACCATATATTTT
CDR3: CASSRQGGRYDGNTIYF

J: TRBJ1-1
V: TRBV4-1
D: TRBD1
size: -
DNA: TGCGCCAGCAGCCAAGCCCCGGGACAGGTGAACACTGAAGCTTTCTTT
CDR3: CASSQAPGQVNTEAFF

J: TRBJ1-2
V: TRBV5-8
D: -
size: -
DNA: TGTGCCAGCAGCGTAGGAGCTAACTATGGCTACACCTTC
CDR3: CASSVGANYGYTF

J: TRBJ2-2
V: TRBV28
D: -
size: -
DNA: TGTGCCAGCAGTTTCCAGATGAACACCGGGGAGCTGTTTTTT
CDR3: CASSFQMNTGELFF

J: TRBJ1-3
V: TRBV19
D: -
size: -
DNA: TGTGCCAGTAGTATCGACGGAGGCTCCACTGGAAACACCATATATTTT
CDR3: CASSIDGGSTGNTIYF

J: TRBJ1-5
V: TRBV27
D: TRBD1
size: -
DNA: TGTGCCAGACCCGGACAGGGGGGAAGGATGGGCAATCAGCCCCAGCATTTT
CDR3: CARPGQGGRMGNQPQHF

J: TRBJ1-1
V: TRBV28
D: -
size: once
DNA: TGTGCCAGCAGTTCTTCACCAGGGACTGAAGCTTTCTTT
CDR3: CASSSSPGTEAFF

J: TRBJ1-1
V: TRBV2
D: TRBD1
size: -
DNA: TGTGCCAGCACCGAAATCCAGGGGGCTGGCACTGAAGCTTTCTTT
CDR3: CASTEIQGAGTEAFF

J: TRBJ1-1
V: TRBV6-5
D: TRBD1
size: few
DNA: TGTGCCAGCAGTTACGGGGACAGGGGCGTTAACACTGAAGCTTTCTTT
CDR3: CASSYGDRGVNTEAFF

J: TRBJ1-6
V: TRBV6-5
D: -
size: -
DNA: TGTGCCAGCAGTTACTACAGGAACGTTTCACCCCTCCACTTT
CDR3: CASSYYRNVSPLHF

J: TRBJ2-3
V: TRBV7-8
D: TRBD2
size: -
DNA: TGTGCCAGCAGCTTAACGACTAGCGGGGGGGCCACAGATACGCAGTATTTT
CDR3: CASSLTTSGGATDTQYF

J: TRBJ2-5
V: TRBV18
D: TRBD2
size: -
DNA: TGTGCCAGCTCACCAACGGGGGGGCCGTCCCAAGAGACCCAGTACTTC
CDR3: CASSPTGGPSQETQYF

J: TRBJ2-2
V: TRBV5-1
D: TRBD1
size: few
DNA: TGCGCCAGCAGCTTGTCAGGCAGGGGGCAGGCCGGGGAGCTGTTTTTT
CDR3: CASSLSGRGQAGELFF

J: TRBJ1-5
V: TRBV30
D: -
size: -
DNA: TGTGCCTGGAGTATAACAGGGAATCAGCCCCAGCATTTT
CDR3: CAWSITGNQPQHF

J: TRBJ1-2
V: TRBV6-1
D: -
size: -
DNA: TGTGCCAGCAGTGAATTCAGGAATAACTATGGCTACACCTTC
CDR3: CASSEFRNNYGYTF

J: TRBJ1-4
V: TRBV27
D: -
size: -
DNA: TGTGCCAGCAGTTTTGGGGGGGCAACTAATGAAAAACTGTTTTTT
CDR3: CASSFGGATNEKLFF

J: TRBJ1-1
V: TRBV18
D: -
size: few
DNA: TGTGCCAGCTCACCTACAGCAGACACTGAAGCTTTCTTT
CDR3: CASSPTADTEAFF

J: TRBJ2-5
V: TRBV27
D: -
size: -
DNA: TGTGCCAGCAGTTTTACGGGGACTGTACAAGAGACCCAGTACTTC
CDR3: CASSFTGTVQETQYF

J: TRBJ2-3
V: TRBV9
D: TRBD2
size: -
DNA: TGTGCCAGCAGCGCCTTGACTAGCGGGGGTTCAGATACGCAGTATTTT
CDR3: CASSALTSGGSDTQYF

J: TRBJ2-3
V: TRBV28
D: TRBD2
size: -
DNA: TGTGCCAGCAGTTTTACTAGCGGGGGGACAGATACGCAGTATTTT
CDR3: CASSFTSGGTDTQYF

J: TRBJ1-1
V: TRBV7-9
D: -
size: -
DNA: TGTGCCAGCAGCTTTTTCTCGGGTCTGAACACTGAAGCTTTCTTT
CDR3: CASSFFSGLNTEAFF

J: TRBJ2-1
V: TRBV19
D: TRBD2
size: -
DNA: TGTGCCAGTAGTATCCTTGCGGGGGGATCCTACAATGAGCAGTTCTTC
CDR3: CASSILAGGSYNEQFF

J: TRBJ2-7
V: TRBV5-6
D: -
size: -
DNA: TGTGCCAGCAGCCTAGGACTGAGCTCCTACGGGCAGTACTTC
CDR3: CASSLGLSSYGQYF

J: TRBJ2-7
V: TRBV5-6
D: TRBD1
size: -
DNA: TGTGCCAGCAGACACAGGGGATATCACTACGAGCAGTACTTC
CDR3: CASRHRGYHYEQYF

J: TRBJ1-1
V: TRBV5-3
D: -
size: -
DNA: TGTGCCAGAAGCGGAAGGGGCAGGGGTACTGAAGCTTTCTTT
CDR3: CARSGRGRGTEAFF

J: TRBJ1-5
V: TRBV6-5
D: -
size: -
DNA: TGTGCCAGCAGCCGCCACACGAATCAGCCCCAGCATTTT
CDR3: CASSRHTNQPQHF

J: TRBJ1-2
V: TRBV7-2
D: -
size: once
DNA: TGTGCCAGCAGCTTAGACAGGAAGACCGGCTACACCTTC
CDR3: CASSLDRKTGYTF

J: TRBJ2-1
V: TRBV2
D: TRBD1
size: -
DNA: TGTGCCAGCAGTGAACGTAGGAGGACAGGGGTCTACAATGAGCAGTTCTTC
CDR3: CASSERRRTGVYNEQFF

J: TRBJ2-5
V: TRBV9
D: TRBD2
size: -
DNA: TGTGCCAGCAGCGTAAGCCTAGCGGGGCAAGAGACCCAGTACTTC
CDR3: CASSVSLAGQETQYF

J: TRBJ1-1
V: TRBV5-1
D: TRBD1
size: -
DNA: TGCGCCAGCAGCCCGGGACAGGTCTCCGAGGGGACTGAAGCTTTCTTT
CDR3: CASSPGQVSEGTEAFF

J: TRBJ2-7
V: TRBV11-2
D: -
size: -
DNA: TGTGCCAGCAGCCTCCCTTCCTACGAGCAGTACTTC
CDR3: CASSLPSYEQYF

J: TRBJ2-7
V: TRBV15
D: -
size: -
DNA: TGTGCCACCAGCAGAGAACAGTACTCCTACGAGCAGTACTTC
CDR3: CATSREQYSYEQYF